The T cell receptor beta chain described here comes from a study of blood T cell repertoires in COVID-19 (dated by TCRdb to 2019 to 2021). For context, the study as a whole: Collaborator samples came from the United States, Italy and Spain and covered acute and convalescent phases of COVID-19. HLA class I and class II types, where available, came from metadata supplied by the sample provider rather than from assay-based typing. The sample metadata nearly always contained a de-identified subject ID, COVID-19 status, age in years and sex. Samples came from the ongoing ImmuneRACE study (first 160 participants) plus 1,254 subjects from 6 global collaborators. The dataset comprised deeply sampled blood TCRbeta repertoires from subjects exposed to, actively infected with, or recovered from COVID-19. The prospective study material was composed of cDNA or gDNA derived from T cells, B-cell-depleted T cells, or PBMCs. The repertoires were released in a freely available public database meant as a resource for research on the immune response to SARS-CoV-2.

One collaborating source in Seattle enrolled patients while the patients were actively infected and followed the patients over time throughout the course of disease. Whole blood was collected in K2EDTA tubes by collaborating institutions according to the institutions' own protocols. For TCRbeta analysis, collaborator samples were shipped as frozen whole blood, as isolated PBMCs, or as DNA extracted from either sample type. The immunoSEQ Assay, a bias-controlled multiplex PCR, was used to amplify TCRbeta CDR3 regions from genomic DNA. On the authors' methods: Within the assay, amplification of reference gene primers was used to estimate how many nucleated cells each sample contained. To quantify the absolute abundance of each unique TCRbeta CDR3 rearrangement, sequence reads were collapsed and filtered. For each sample, productive Simpson clonality was calculated as the square root of Simpson's diversity index over productive rearrangements. As stored in TCRdb, this immuneACCESS dataset retains in-frame rearrangements with V and J assigned. A fraction of the clones does not appear; measured against another copy, unresolved V genes explain less than half of the discrepancy, and the remainder lacks a known reason. V and J calls and clone size are as listed in that table; D and trimming were resolved from the DNA. This sample holds about 130,000 clones; 81% were observed only once. The ten largest account for 17% of the sample.

This clone was seen a handful of times. It has no known antigen specificity. Qualities for individual bases were not recorded, and no much larger clone is one base off. General study outcomes and caveats: The amount of clinical and demographic metadata varied by source and participant and was provided uncurated.

Sequenced input: peripheral blood. The TCR originated in a man aged 25 to 45 with COVID-19, enrolled during active disease.

This receptor carries the CDR3 CASSLSGQSTEAFF. The nucleotide sequence is TGTGCCAGCAGCTTATCGGGACAGTCCACTGAAGCTTTCTTT. The V and J genes are TRBV7-9 and TRBJ1-1; TRBD1 aligns with 7 central bases. Including cysteine and phenylalanine, the CDR3 has 14 amino acids. Left in the record is the CDR3 DNA by itself, 42 bases read in frame from the first base. In the germline V gene (reference sequence), CDR1 corresponds to SEHNR and CDR2 to FQNEAQ. Here V drops 2 bases and J drops 4 bases, and the junction holds 4 bases not matched to any gene.